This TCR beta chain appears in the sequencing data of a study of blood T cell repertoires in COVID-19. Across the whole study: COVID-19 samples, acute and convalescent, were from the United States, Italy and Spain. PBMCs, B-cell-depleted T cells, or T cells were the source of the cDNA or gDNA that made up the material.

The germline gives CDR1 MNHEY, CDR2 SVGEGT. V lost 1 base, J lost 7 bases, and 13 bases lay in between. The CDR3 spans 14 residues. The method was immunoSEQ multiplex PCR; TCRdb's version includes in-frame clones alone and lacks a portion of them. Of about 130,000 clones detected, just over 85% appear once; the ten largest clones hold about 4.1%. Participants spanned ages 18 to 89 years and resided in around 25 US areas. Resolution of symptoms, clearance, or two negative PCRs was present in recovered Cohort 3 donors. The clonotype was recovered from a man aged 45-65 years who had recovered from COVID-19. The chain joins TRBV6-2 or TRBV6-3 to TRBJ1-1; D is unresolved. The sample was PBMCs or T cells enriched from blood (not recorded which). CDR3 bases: TGTGCCAGCAGTTACTTGCGAGGGAGCTATGAAGCTTTCTTT. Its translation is CASSYLRGSYEAFF.